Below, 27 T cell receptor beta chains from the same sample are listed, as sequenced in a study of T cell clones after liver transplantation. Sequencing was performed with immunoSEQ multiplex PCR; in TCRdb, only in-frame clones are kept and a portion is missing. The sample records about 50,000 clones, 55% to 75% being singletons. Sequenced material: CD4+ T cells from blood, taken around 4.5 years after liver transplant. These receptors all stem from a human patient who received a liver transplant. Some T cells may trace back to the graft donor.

CDR3 protein: CASSEDLGRNTEAFF. In nucleotides, the CDR3 is TGTGCCAGCAGTGAAGACCTGGGGAGGAACACTGAAGCTTTCTTT. J is TRBJ1-1 and V is TRBV2; D not resolved. The CDR3 sequence is 15 residues long. The ends were cut back, 1 base at V and 1 base at J, with 10 bases in the middle. In germline, CDR1 is SNHLY, CDR2 FYNNEI.

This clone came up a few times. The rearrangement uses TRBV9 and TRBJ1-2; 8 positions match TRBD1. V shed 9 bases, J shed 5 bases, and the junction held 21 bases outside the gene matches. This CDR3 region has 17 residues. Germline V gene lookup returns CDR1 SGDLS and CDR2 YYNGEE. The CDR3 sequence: CAIPAGPGTGPLYGYTF. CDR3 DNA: TGTGCCATCCCTGCGGGACCCGGGACAGGTCCCCTATATGGCTACACCTTC.

For the CDR3, the DNA is TGTGCCAGCTCGCATGACCGGGACAGGGGCTCTGGAAACACCATATATTTT. Its translation: CASSHDRDRGSGNTIYF. The V and J genes are TRBV18 and TRBJ1-3; 10 bases align to TRBD1. Germline CDR1 reads KGHSH; CDR2 reads LQKENI. The CDR3 contains 17 residues. After removal of 6 bases from V and 0 bases from J, the junction contained 8 bases not matched to a gene.

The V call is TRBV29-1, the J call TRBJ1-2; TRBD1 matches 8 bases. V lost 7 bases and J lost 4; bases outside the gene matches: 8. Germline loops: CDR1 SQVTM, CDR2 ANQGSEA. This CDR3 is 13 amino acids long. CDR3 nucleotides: TGCAGCGCCTCGACAGGGGACGGCTATGGCTACACCTTC. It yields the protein CSASTGDGYGYTF.

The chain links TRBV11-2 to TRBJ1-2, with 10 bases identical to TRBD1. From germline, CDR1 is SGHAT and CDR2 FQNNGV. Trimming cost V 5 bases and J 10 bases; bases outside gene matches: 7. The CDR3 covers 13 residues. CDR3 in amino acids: CASSQETGGDYTF. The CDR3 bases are TGTGCCAGCAGCCAAGAGACAGGGGGCGACTACACCTTC.

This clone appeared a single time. CDR3 amino acids: CASSHRDRVKGDYGYTF. DNA for the CDR3: TGTGCCAGCAGCCACCGGGACAGGGTTAAAGGGGACTATGGCTACACCTTC. This chain connects TRBV14 to TRBJ1-2; 9 nucleotides agree with TRBD1. The CDR3 is 17 residues long. The J segment lost 3 bases and the V segment lost 3 bases, leaving 11 bases of the junction unmatched. CDR1 is SGHDN and CDR2 is FVKESK in the germline V gene.

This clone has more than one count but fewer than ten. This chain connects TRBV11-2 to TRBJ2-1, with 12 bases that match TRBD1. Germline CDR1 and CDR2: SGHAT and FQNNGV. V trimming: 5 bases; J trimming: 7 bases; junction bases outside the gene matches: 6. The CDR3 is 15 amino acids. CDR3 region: CASSPGQGAFNEQFF. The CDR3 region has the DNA TGTGCCAGCAGCCCGGGACAGGGGGCGTTTAATGAGCAGTTCTTC. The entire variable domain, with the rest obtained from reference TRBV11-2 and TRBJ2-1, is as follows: EAGVAQSPRYKIIEKRQSVAFWCNPISGHATLYWYQQILGQGPKLLIQFQNNGVVDDSQLPKDRFSAERLKGVDSTLKIQPAKLEDSAVYLCASSPGQGAFNEQFFGPGTRLTVL.

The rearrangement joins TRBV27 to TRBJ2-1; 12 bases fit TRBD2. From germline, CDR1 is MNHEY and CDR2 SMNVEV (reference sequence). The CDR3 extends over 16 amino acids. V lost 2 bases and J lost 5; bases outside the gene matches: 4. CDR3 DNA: TGTGCCAGCAGTTTACGACTAGCGGGGGCGAACAATGAGCAGTTCTTC. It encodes CASSLRLAGANNEQFF.

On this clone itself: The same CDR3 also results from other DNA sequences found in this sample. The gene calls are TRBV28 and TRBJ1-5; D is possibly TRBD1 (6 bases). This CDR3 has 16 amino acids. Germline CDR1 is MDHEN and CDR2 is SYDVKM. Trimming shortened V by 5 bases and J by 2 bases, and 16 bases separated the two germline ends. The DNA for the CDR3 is TGTGCCAGCAGTGGGGTGGGGGGGGCGGGCAATCAGCCCCAGCATTTT. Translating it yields CASSGVGGAGNQPQHF.

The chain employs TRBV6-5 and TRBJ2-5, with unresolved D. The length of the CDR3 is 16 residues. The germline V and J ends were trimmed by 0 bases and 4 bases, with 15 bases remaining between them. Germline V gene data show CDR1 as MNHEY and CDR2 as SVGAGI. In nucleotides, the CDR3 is TGTGCCAGCAGTTACTCGATTGGTGCGGCAGGAGAGACCCAGTACTTC. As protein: CASSYSIGAAGETQYF.

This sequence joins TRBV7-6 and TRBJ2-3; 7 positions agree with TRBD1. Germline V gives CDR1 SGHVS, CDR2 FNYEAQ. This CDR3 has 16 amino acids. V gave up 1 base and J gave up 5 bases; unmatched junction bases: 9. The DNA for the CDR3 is TGTGCCAGCAGCTTAGGTGACAGGGAGAGGATAGATACGCAGTATTTT. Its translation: CASSLGDRERIDTQYF. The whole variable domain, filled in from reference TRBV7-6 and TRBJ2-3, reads GAGVSQSPRYKVTKRGQDVALRCDPISGHVSLYWYRQALGQGPEFLTYFNYEAQQDKSGLPNDRFSAERPEGSISTLTIQRTEQRDSAMYRCASSLGDRERIDTQYFGPGTRLTVL.

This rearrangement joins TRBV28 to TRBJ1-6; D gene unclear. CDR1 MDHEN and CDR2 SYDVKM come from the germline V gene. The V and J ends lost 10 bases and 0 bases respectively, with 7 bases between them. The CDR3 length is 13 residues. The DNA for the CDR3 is TGTGCCACTTTGAGCTCCTATAATTCACCCCTCCACTTT. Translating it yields CATLSSYNSPLHF.

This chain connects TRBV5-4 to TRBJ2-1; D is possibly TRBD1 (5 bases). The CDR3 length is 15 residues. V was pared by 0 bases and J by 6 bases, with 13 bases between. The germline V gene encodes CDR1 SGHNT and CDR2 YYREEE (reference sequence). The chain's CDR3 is CASSLDRSPFNEQFF. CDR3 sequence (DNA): TGTGCCAGCAGCTTGGACAGGAGCCCATTCAATGAGCAGTTCTTC.

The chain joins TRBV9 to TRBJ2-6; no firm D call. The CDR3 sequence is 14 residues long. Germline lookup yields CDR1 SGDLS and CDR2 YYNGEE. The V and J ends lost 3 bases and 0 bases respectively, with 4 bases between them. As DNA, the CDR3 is TGTGCCAGCAGCGGAAACTCTGGGGCCAACGTCCTGACTTTC. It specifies CASSGNSGANVLTF.

The CDR3 coding sequence is TGTGCCAGCAGCCAAGAGAATTCCCCCCGAGGACAGGGGCTTAGCGAGCAGTACTTC. It codes for CASSQENSPRGQGLSEQYF. The chain recombines TRBV16 with TRBJ2-7, with 9 nucleotides matching TRBD1. The CDR3 has 19 amino acids. The germline CDR1 and CDR2 sequences are KGHSY and FQNENV. V gave up 2 bases and J gave up 6 bases; unmatched junction bases: 20. The full variable domain, completed using reference TRBV16 and TRBJ2-7, is GEEVAQTPKHLVRGEGQKAKLYCAPIKGHSYVFWYQQVLKNEFKFLISFQNENVFDETGMPKERFSAKCLPNSPCSLEIQATKLEDSAVYFCASSQENSPRGQGLSEQYFGPGTRLTVT.

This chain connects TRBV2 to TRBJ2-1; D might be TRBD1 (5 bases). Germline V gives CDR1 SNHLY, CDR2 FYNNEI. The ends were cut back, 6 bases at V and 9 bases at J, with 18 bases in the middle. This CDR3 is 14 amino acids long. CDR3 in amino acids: CASRGLMVYGEQFF. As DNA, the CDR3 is TGTGCCAGCAGGGGGCTGATGGTTTATGGTGAGCAGTTCTTC.

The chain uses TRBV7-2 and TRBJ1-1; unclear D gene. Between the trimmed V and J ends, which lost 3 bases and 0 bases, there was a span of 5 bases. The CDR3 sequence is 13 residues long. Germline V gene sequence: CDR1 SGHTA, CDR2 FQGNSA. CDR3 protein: CASSLYLNTEAFF. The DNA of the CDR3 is TGTGCCAGCAGCTTGTACCTGAACACTGAAGCTTTCTTT.

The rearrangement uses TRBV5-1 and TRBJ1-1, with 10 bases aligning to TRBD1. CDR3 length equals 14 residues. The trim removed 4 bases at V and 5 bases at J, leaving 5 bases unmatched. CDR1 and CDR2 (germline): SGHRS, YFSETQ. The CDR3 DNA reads TGCGCCAGCAGCCTGTGGACAGGGGGGACTGAAGCTTTCTTT. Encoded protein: CASSLWTGGTEAFF.

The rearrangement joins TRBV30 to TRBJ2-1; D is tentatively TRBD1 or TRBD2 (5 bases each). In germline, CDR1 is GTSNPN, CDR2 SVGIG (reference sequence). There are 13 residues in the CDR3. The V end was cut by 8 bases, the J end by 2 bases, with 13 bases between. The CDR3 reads CAAGALPYNEQFF. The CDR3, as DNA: TGTGCCGCCGGGGCCTTACCCTACAATGAGCAGTTCTTC.

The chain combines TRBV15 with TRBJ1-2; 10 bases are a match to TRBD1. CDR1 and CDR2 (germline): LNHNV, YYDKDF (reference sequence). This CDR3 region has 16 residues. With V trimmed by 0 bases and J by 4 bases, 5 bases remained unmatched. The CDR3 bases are TGTGCCACCAGCAGAGAAGACAGGGGGCGAGGCTATGGCTACACCTTC. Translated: CATSREDRGRGYGYTF.

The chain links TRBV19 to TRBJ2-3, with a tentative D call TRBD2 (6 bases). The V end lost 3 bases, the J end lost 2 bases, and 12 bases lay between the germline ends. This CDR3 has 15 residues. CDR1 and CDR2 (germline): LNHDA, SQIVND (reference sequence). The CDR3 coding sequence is TGTGCCAGTAGTATCGGGGACTTCTCCACAGATACGCAGTATTTT. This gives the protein CASSIGDFSTDTQYF.

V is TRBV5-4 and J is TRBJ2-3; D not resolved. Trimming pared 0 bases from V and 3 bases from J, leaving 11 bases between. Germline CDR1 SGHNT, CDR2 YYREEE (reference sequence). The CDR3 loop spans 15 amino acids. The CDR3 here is CASSLEGKSTDTQYF. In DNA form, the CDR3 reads TGTGCCAGCAGCTTGGAAGGAAAAAGTACAGATACGCAGTATTTT.

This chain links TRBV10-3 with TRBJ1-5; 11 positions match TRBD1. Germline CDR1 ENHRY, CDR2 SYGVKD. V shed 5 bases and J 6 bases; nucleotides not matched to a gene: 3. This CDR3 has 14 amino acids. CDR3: CAISSGTGGQPQHF. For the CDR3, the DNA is TGTGCCATCAGTTCCGGGACAGGGGGTCAGCCCCAGCATTTT.

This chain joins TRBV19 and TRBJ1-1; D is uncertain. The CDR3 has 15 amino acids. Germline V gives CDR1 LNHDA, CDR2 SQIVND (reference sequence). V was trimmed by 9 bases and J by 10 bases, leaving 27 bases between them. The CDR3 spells CASSPSPQRPHGAFF. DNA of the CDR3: TGTGCCAGCAGCCCCTCCCCACAGAGACCGCATGGAGCTTTCTTT.

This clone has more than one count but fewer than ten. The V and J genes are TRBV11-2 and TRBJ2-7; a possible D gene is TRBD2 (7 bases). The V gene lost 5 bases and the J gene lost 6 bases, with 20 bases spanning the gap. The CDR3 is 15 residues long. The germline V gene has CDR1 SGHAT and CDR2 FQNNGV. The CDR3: CASSPTLAGASEQYF. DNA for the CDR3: TGTGCCAGCAGCCCAACCCTGGCGGGGGCGAGCGAGCAGTACTTC.

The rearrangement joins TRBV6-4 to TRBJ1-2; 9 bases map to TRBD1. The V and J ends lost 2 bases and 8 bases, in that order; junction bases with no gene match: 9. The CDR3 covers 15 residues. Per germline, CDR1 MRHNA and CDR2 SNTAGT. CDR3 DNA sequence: TGTGCCAGCAGTGACACTAGGGACAGGGTGGAAGGCTACACCTTC. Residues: CASSDTRDRVEGYTF.

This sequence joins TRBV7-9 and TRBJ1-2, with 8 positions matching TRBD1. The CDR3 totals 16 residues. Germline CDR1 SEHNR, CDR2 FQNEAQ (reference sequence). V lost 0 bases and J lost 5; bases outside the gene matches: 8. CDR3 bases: TGTGCCAGCAGCTTAGCACTCGGGGACAGGTATTATGGCTACACCTTC. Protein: CASSLALGDRYYGYTF.